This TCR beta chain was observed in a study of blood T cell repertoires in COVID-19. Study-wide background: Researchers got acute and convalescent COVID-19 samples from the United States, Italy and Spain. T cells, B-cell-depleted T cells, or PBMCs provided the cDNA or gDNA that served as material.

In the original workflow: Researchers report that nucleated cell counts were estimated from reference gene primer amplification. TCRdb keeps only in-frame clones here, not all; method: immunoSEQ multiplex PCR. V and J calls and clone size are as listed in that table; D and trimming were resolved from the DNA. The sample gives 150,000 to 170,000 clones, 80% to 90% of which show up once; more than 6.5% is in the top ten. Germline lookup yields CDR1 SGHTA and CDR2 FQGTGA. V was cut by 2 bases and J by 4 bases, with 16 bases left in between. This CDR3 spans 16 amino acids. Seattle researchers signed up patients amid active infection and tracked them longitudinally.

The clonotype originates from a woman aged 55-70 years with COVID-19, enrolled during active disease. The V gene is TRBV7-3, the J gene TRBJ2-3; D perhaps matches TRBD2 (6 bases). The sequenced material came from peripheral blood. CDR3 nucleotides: TGTGCCAGCAGCTTATCCGCGGGAAGGGTTTCAGATACGCAGTATTTT. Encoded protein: CASSLSAGRVSDTQYF.